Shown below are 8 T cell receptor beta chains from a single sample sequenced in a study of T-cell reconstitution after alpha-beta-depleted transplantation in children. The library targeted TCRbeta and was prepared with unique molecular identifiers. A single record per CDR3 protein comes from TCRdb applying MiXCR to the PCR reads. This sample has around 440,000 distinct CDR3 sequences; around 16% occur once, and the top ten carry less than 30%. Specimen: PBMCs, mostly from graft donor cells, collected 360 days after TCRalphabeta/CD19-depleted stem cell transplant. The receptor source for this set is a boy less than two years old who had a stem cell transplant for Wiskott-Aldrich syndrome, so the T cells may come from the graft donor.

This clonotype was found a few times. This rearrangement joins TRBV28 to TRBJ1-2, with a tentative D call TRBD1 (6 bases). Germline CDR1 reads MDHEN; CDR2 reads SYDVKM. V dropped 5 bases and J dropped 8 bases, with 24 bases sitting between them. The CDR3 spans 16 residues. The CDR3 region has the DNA TGTGCCAGCAGTACCGCGGGACACTCAAAGACTATAGGCTACACCTTC. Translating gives CASSTAGHSKTIGYTF.

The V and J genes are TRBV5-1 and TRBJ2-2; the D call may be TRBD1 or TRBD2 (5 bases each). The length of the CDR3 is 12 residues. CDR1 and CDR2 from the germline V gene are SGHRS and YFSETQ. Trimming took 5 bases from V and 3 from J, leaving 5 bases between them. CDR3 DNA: TGCGCCAGCAGGGGGGACACCGGGGAGCTGTTTTTT. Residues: CASRGDTGELFF.

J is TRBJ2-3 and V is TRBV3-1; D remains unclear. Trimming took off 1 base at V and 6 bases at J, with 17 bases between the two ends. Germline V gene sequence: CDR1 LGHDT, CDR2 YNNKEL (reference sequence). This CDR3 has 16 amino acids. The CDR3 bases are TGTGCCAGCAGCCAAGGGACGGCGGAGATAGTCGATACGCAGTATTTT. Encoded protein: CASSQGTAEIVDTQYF.

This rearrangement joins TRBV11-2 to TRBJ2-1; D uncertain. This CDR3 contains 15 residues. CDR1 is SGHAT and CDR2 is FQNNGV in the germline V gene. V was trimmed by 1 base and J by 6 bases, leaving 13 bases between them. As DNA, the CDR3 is TGTGCCAGCAGCTTAGCTCCCTTCCCCTCCAATGAGCAGTTCTTC. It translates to CASSLAPFPSNEQFF.

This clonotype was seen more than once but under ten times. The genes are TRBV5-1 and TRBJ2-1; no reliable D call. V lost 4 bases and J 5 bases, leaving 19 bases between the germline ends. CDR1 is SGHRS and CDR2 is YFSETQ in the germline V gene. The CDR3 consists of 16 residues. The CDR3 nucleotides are TGCGCCAGCAGCCCCCGGAGCCATAGAGTCGACAATGAGCAGTTCTTC. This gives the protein CASSPRSHRVDNEQFF.

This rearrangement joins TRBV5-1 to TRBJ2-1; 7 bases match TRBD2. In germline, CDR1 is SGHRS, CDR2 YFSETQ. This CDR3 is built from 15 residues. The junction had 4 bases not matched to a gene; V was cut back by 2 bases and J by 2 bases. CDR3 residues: CASSFTSATYNEQFF. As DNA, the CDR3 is TGCGCCAGCAGCTTTACTAGCGCCACCTACAATGAGCAGTTCTTC. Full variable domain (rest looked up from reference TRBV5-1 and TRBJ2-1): KAGVTQTPRYLIKTRGQQVTLSCSPISGHRSVSWYQQTPGQGLQFLFEYFSETQRNKGNFPGRFSGRQFSNSRSEMNVSTLELGDSALYLCASSFTSATYNEQFFGPGTRLTVL.

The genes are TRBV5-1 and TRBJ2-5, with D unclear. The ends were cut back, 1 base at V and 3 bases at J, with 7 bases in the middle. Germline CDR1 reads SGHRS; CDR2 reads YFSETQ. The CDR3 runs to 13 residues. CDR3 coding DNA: TGCGCCAGCAGCTTGCAGGCCAAAGAGACCCAGTACTTC. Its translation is CASSLQAKETQYF.

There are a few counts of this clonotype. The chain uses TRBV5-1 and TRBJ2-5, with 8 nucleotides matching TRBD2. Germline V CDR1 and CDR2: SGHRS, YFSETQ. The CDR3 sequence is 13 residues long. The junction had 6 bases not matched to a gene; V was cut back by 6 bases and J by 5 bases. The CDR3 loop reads CASKPGLGETQYF. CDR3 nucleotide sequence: TGCGCCAGCAAGCCGGGACTAGGGGAGACCCAGTACTTC.